What follows describes a single T cell receptor (beta chain). This record belongs to a study of T cells after yellow fever vaccination. TCRdb re-called the 5' RACE reads with MiXCR, one entry per CDR3 protein. The sample yields more than 450,000 distinct CDR3 sequences, 21% seen once. Germline V gene lookup returns CDR1 KGHSH and CDR2 LQKENI. With 6 bases clipped from V and 0 bases from J, the junction kept 7 bases outside the gene matches. The CDR3 is 16 residues long. The chain uses TRBV18 and TRBJ2-2; 7 bases fit TRBD2. This TCR derives from a man aged 18-30 years who received the YFV17D yellow fever vaccine. Material: PBMCs, obtained less than 25 days after the first yellow fever vaccination. This chain's CDR3 is CASSSPSGANTGELFF. CDR3 sequence (DNA): TGTGCCAGCTCGTCTCCTAGCGGCGCGAACACCGGGGAGCTGTTTTTT.